These 24 T cell receptor beta chains were sequenced from one sample in a study of cytomegalovirus exposure and HLA in healthy donors (dated by TCRdb to 2016 to 2017). Library construction relied on the immunoSEQ multiplex PCR assay. For the multiplex PCR, a mixture combining 60 forward primers for TCR Vbeta segments and 13 reverse primers for TCR Jbeta segments was used. The clones in this table, taken by TCRdb from immuneACCESS, are in-frame only. Not every clone is retained; where verified, under half of the shortfall comes from an unresolved V gene, and the cause of the rest is unknown. This sample comprises roughly 97,000 clones, 10% of them detected only once. The top ten constitute less than 6% of the sample. The sequencing input was PBMCs. The source is a man aged 40-55 years in good health and CMV-seropositive.

In nucleotides, the CDR3 is TGCAGCGGGGGGGGAGATACGCAGTATTTT. This encodes CSGGGDTQYF. The chain recombines TRBV29-1 with TRBJ2-3, with 7 bases aligning to TRBD2. V shed 7 bases and J 5 bases; nucleotides not matched to a gene: 0. Germline CDR1 is SQVTM and CDR2 is ANQGSEA. The CDR3 is 10 amino acids.

The chain links TRBV18 to TRBJ1-5; 10 nucleotides agree with TRBD1. This CDR3 is 15 amino acids long. V was clipped by 3 bases and J by 5 bases; unmatched bases: 4. Germline assignment: CDR1 KGHSH and CDR2 LQKENI. The CDR3 nucleotides are TGTGCCAGCTCACCGGGACAGGGGAATTATCAGCCCCAGCATTTT. Translated: CASSPGQGNYQPQHF.

In this sample, this clone turned up a few times. At one end, the junction sequence differs from germline, possibly due to a read error. V and J are TRBV2 and TRBJ2-2; D may be TRBD2 (6 bases). Germline V lookup: CDR1 SNHLY, CDR2 FYNNEI. The CDR3 length is 13 residues. CDR3 residues: CASSVGGKGDLFF. The CDR3, as DNA: TGTGCCAGCAGTGTTGGCGGGAAAGGGGACCTGTTTTTT.

There are a few counts of this clone. The rearrangement uses TRBV2 and TRBJ2-1; 10 bases fit TRBD2. Germline CDR1 reads SNHLY; CDR2 reads FYNNEI. This CDR3 is built from 13 residues. V was pared by 11 bases and J by 7 bases, with 8 bases of the junction left unmatched. The CDR3 DNA reads as TGTGCCTGGAGGGAGACTAGCGGGAATGAGCAGTTCTTC. Translated, it gives CAWRETSGNEQFF.

The rearrangement links TRBV5-4 to TRBJ2-7; 9 nucleotides line up with TRBD2. The germline V gene encodes CDR1 SGHNT and CDR2 YYREEE (reference sequence). Trimming cost V 4 bases and J 5 bases; bases outside gene matches: 7. CDR3 length: 14 residues. The CDR3 nucleotides read TGTGCCAGCAGCACAAGGACTAGCGAGAACGAGCAGTACTTC. Protein sequence: CASSTRTSENEQYF.

The J gene is TRBJ2-7, the V gene TRBV5-4; TRBD1 matches 7 bases. This CDR3 is 15 amino acids long. V lost 0 bases, J lost 0 bases, and 3 bases stayed unmatched. Germline CDR1 SGHNT, CDR2 YYREEE (reference sequence). Here the CDR3 reads CASSLVSGGSYEQYF. The CDR3 DNA sequence: TGTGCCAGCAGCTTGGTGTCAGGGGGCTCCTACGAGCAGTACTTC.

The chain is built from TRBV5-6 and TRBJ2-1; the D gene is possibly TRBD1 (6 bases). This CDR3 contains 14 residues. With 4 bases removed from V and 3 bases from J, the gap between germline ends came to 11 bases. Germline CDR1 reads SGHDT; CDR2 reads YYEEEE. As DNA, the CDR3 is TGTGCCAGCAGCCAGGACAGTGGCTACAATGAGCAGTTCTTC. This codes for CASSQDSGYNEQFF. Full variable domain (remainder filled in from reference TRBV5-6 and TRBJ2-1): DAGVTQSPTHLIKTRGQQVTLRCSPKSGHDTVSWYQQALGQGPQFIFQYYEEEERQRGNFPDRFSGHQFPNYSSELNVNALLLGDSALYLCASSQDSGYNEQFFGPGTRLTVL.

The chain uses TRBV5-1 and TRBJ2-7, with 7 bases lining up with TRBD1. Germline CDR1 is SGHRS and CDR2 is YFSETQ. This CDR3 region has 14 residues. V was pared by 4 bases and J by 2 bases, with 6 bases of the junction left unmatched. In nucleotides, the CDR3 is TGCGCCAGCAGCACAGGACAGGTGGCCTACGAGCAGTACTTC. It codes for CASSTGQVAYEQYF.

The genes are TRBV27 and TRBJ2-3; unclear D gene. Trimming cost V 4 bases and J 7 bases, with 12 bases left between them. There are 13 residues in the CDR3. In germline, CDR1 is MNHEY, CDR2 SMNVEV (reference sequence). This CDR3 is CASSSAGYNTQYF. CDR3 nucleotide sequence: TGTGCCAGCAGTTCCGCAGGTTACAATACGCAGTATTTT.

This clone showed up just a few times. The chain joins TRBV27 to TRBJ1-1; TRBD1 aligns across 9 bases. V lost 6 bases, J lost 2 bases, and 4 bases stayed unmatched. CDR1 and CDR2 (germline): MNHEY, SMNVEV (reference sequence). The CDR3 has 14 residues. CDR3 DNA: TGTGCCAGCAGATGGACAGGGGCCAACACTGAAGCTTTCTTT. Residues: CASRWTGANTEAFF.

V is TRBV9 and J is TRBJ1-2, with 9 bases lining up with TRBD1. The germline gives CDR1 SGDLS, CDR2 YYNGEE. V lost 4 bases and J lost 4; bases outside the gene matches: 5. The length of the CDR3 is 14 residues. CDR3 nucleotides: TGTGCCAGCAGCTCCACAGGGGGCACCTATGGCTACACCTTC. Its translation: CASSSTGGTYGYTF.

In its sample, this clone was seen a few times. The V call is TRBV11-2, the J call TRBJ2-1, with D perhaps matching TRBD2 (6 bases). The CDR3 sequence is 15 residues long. CDR1 is SGHAT and CDR2 is FQNNGV in the germline V gene. Trimming stripped 5 bases from V and 6 bases from J, with 17 bases between. Written as DNA, the CDR3 is TGTGCCAGCAGCCAAAATCGAGGAGGGCGCAATGAGCAGTTCTTC. This translates into CASSQNRGGRNEQFF.

This clone has just a few counts. V and J are TRBV27 and TRBJ2-1, with 11 bases that match TRBD2. With 5 bases clipped from V and 7 bases from J, the junction kept 7 bases outside the gene matches. The length of the CDR3 is 15 residues. Germline V gene data show CDR1 as MNHEY and CDR2 as SMNVEV (reference sequence). The CDR3 spells CASSPQTSGINEQFF. The CDR3 DNA is TGTGCCAGCAGTCCCCAGACTAGCGGGATAAATGAGCAGTTCTTC.

The J gene is TRBJ2-3, the V gene TRBV11-1; 15 positions match TRBD2. Trimming cost V 4 bases and J 3 bases; bases outside gene matches: 5. Germline lookup yields CDR1 SGHAT and CDR2 FQDESV (reference sequence). The CDR3 is made up of 17 amino acids. The chain's CDR3 is CASSSGLAGGLTDTQYF. CDR3 coding DNA: TGTGCCAGCAGCTCGGGACTAGCGGGAGGTTTGACAGATACGCAGTATTTT. Filled out from reference TRBV11-1 and TRBJ2-3, the complete variable domain reads EAEVAQSPRYKITEKSQAVAFWCDPISGHATLYWYRQILGQGPELLVQFQDESVVDDSQLPKDRFSAERLKGVDSTLKIQPAELGDSAMYLCASSSGLAGGLTDTQYFGPGTRLTVL.

The chain joins TRBV11-3 to TRBJ2-4; TRBD1 matches at 11 bases. Germline-derived CDR1 and CDR2 are SGHNT and YENEEA. V lost 5 bases and J lost 8; bases outside the gene matches: 11. The CDR3 runs to 16 residues. The CDR3 sequence is CASSPEMDRGLYIQYF. The CDR3 coding sequence is TGTGCCAGCAGCCCCGAAATGGACAGGGGGCTGTACATTCAGTACTTC. The full variable domain, in which reference TRBV11-3 and TRBJ2-4 provide the parts outside the CDR3, is EAGVVQSPRYKIIEKKQPVAFWCNPISGHNTLYWYLQNLGQGPELLIRYENEEAVDDSQLPKDRFSAERLKGVDSTLKIQPAELGDSAVYLCASSPEMDRGLYIQYFGAGTRLSVL.

This clone was seen only a few times. The chain links TRBV11-2 to TRBJ1-1; D may be TRBD1 (6 bases). The CDR3 is 14 residues long. The ends were cut back, 2 bases at V and 1 base at J, with 8 bases in the middle. Germline lookup yields CDR1 SGHAT and CDR2 FQNNGV. In nucleotides, the CDR3 is TGTGCCAGCAGCTTACGACAGGAGAACACTGAAGCTTTCTTT. It translates to CASSLRQENTEAFF.

The chain couples TRBV29-1 to TRBJ1-4; the match to TRBD1 covers 8 bases. Germline V lookup: CDR1 SQVTM, CDR2 ANQGSEA. The CDR3 is made up of 15 amino acids. V dropped 4 bases and J dropped 6; count of bases not matched to a gene: 10. The CDR3 coding sequence is TGCAGCGTTGCCGGGGAGAGACAGGGGTATGAAAAACTGTTTTTT. Protein: CSVAGERQGYEKLFF. Combining the CDR3 with reference TRBV29-1 and TRBJ1-4 gives the whole variable domain SAVISQKPSRDICQRGTSLTIQCQVDSQVTMMFWYRQQPGQSLTLIATANQGSEATYESGFVIDKFPISRPNLTFSTLTVSNMSPEDSSIYLCSVAGERQGYEKLFFGSGTQLSVL.

This clone was found a few times. The J gene is TRBJ2-3, the V gene TRBV5-1; 7 nucleotides agree with TRBD2. CDR3 length: 16 amino acids. Per the germline V gene, CDR1 is SGHRS and CDR2 is YFSETQ. V was clipped by 4 bases and J by 0 bases; unmatched bases: 8. As DNA, the CDR3 is TGCGCCAGCAGCATTTATGATAGCGGGAGCACAGATACGCAGTATTTT. This sequence encodes CASSIYDSGSTDTQYF.

This clone showed up just a few times. The chain has TRBV5-1 and TRBJ1-5; possible D gene TRBD1, 5 bases. The CDR3 totals 16 residues. Germline V gene data show CDR1 as SGHRS and CDR2 as YFSETQ. Trimming stripped 4 bases from V and 2 bases from J, with 16 bases between. CDR3 region: CASSLGGLQGNQPQHF. The CDR3 DNA reads as TGCGCCAGCAGCCTTGGCGGTTTACAGGGCAATCAGCCCCAGCATTTT.

The V and J genes are TRBV7-3 and TRBJ2-1; 8 nucleotides match TRBD2. Germline V gene data show CDR1 as SGHTA and CDR2 as FQGTGA. The CDR3 totals 15 residues. V lost 1 base to trimming and J lost 9 bases; unmatched junction nucleotides: 8. The CDR3 loop reads CASSLITGTRGEQFF. The CDR3 nucleotides read TGTGCCAGCAGCTTAATAACCGGGACTAGGGGTGAGCAGTTCTTC.

This clone has at least ten counts. The chain combines TRBV30 with TRBJ1-2; D not resolved. Germline-derived CDR1 and CDR2 are GTSNPN and SVGIG (reference sequence). The CDR3 covers 12 residues. The V end lost 2 bases, the J end lost 4 bases, and 8 bases lay between the germline ends. The DNA for the CDR3 is TGTGCCTGGAGTCGTCAGCGCTATGGCTACACCTTC. Translation gives CAWSRQRYGYTF.

This clone appeared a few times. The CDR3 here is CASSLGGEQFF. The CDR3 coding sequence is TGTGCCAGCAGCTTAGGAGGTGAGCAGTTCTTC. The chain couples TRBV7-8 to TRBJ2-1; no clear D. Trimming cost V 1 base and J 9 bases, with 4 bases left between them. The CDR3 consists of 11 residues. Germline V CDR1 and CDR2: SGHVS, FQNEAQ.

The genes are TRBV13 and TRBJ1-4; 10 bases are a match to TRBD1. J was trimmed by 5 bases and V by 5 bases; bases with no gene match: 5. CDR1 and CDR2 from the germline V gene are PRHDT and FYEKMQ (reference sequence). The CDR3 contains 15 residues. The chain's CDR3 is CASSGRDRGNEKLFF. CDR3 bases: TGTGCCAGCAGCGGCAGGGACAGGGGAAATGAAAAACTGTTTTTT.

There are a few counts of this clone. The CDR3 here is CASSPRISESTDTQYF. CDR3 bases: TGTGCCAGCAGTCCCCGTATTAGCGAAAGCACAGATACGCAGTATTTT. The genes are TRBV2 and TRBJ2-3; D may be TRBD2 (5 bases). Germline-derived CDR1 and CDR2 are SNHLY and FYNNEI. V shed 5 bases and J shed 0 bases, with 15 bases lying between them. CDR3 length: 16 residues.